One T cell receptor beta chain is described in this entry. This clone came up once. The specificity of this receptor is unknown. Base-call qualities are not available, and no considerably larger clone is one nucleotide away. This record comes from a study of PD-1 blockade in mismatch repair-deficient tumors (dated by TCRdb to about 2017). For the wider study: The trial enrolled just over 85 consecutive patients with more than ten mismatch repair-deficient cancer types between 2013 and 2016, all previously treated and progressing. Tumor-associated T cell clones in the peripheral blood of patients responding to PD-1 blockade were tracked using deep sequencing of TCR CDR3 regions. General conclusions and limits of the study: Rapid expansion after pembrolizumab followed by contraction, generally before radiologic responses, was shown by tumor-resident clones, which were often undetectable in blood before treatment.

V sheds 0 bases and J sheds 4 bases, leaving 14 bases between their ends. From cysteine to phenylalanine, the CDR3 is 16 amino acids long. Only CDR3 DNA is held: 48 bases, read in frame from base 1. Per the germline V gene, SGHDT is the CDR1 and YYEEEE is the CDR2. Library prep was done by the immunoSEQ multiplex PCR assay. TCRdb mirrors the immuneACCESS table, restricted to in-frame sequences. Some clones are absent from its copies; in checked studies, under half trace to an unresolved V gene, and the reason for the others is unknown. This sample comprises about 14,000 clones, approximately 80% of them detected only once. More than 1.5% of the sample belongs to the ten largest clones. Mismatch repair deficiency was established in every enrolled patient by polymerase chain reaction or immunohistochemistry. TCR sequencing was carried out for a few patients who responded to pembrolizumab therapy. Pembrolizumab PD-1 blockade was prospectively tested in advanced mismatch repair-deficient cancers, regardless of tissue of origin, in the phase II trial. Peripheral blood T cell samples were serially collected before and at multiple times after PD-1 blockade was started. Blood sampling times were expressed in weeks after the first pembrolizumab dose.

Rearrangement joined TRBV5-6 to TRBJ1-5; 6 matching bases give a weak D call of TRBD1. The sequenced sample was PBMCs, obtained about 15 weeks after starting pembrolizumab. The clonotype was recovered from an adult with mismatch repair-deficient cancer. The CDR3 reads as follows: CASSLGGLGSNQPQHF. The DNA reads TGTGCCAGCAGCTTGGGGGGGCTGGGGAGTAATCAGCCCCAGCATTTT.